What follows are 27 T cell receptor beta chains derived from one specimen sequenced in a study of blood T cell repertoires in COVID-19. TCRdb's copy holds only in-frame clones and misses some; the assay was immunoSEQ multiplex PCR. This sample has hundreds of thousands of clones, with around 91% found just once. Sequenced material: PBMCs or T cells enriched from blood (not recorded which). The receptors derive from a woman between 18 and 29 years old with acute COVID-19.

The chain uses TRBV19 and TRBJ2-7; the match to TRBD1 covers 11 bases. Losses at the gene ends were 7 bases for V and 5 bases for J; bases not matched to a gene: 19. The CDR3 runs to 18 residues. Germline CDR1 reads LNHDA; CDR2 reads SQIVND (reference sequence). For the CDR3, the DNA is TGTGCCAGTACAGATCCTTTTCCGGACCGGGACAGGGGGAACGAGCAGTACTTC. Translated: CASTDPFPDRDRGNEQYF.

The rearrangement joins TRBV19 to TRBJ1-5; D not certain. The germline gives CDR1 LNHDA, CDR2 SQIVND (reference sequence). CDR3 length: 14 residues. V was shortened by 7 bases and J by 8 bases, with 18 bases between the two germline ends. In DNA form, the CDR3 reads TGTGCCAGTACCTCAAGGGAGGATTGGAAGCCCCAGCATTTT. As protein: CASTSREDWKPQHF.

This sequence joins TRBV4-3 and TRBJ1-1; 7 bases fit TRBD1. The ends lost 4 bases at V and 7 bases at J; junction bases unmatched: 9. The CDR3 is 14 residues long. Germline lookup yields CDR1 LGHNA and CDR2 YSLEER. CDR3 sequence: CASSPGTASGEAFF. CDR3 DNA sequence: TGCGCCAGCAGCCCGGGGACAGCTAGTGGTGAAGCTTTCTTT.

The rearrangement uses TRBV3-1 (or the pseudogene TRBV3-2) and TRBJ2-7; 10 nucleotides align to TRBD2. V trimming: 4 bases; J trimming: 2 bases; junction bases outside the gene matches: 5. CDR3 size: 15 residues. Germline loops: CDR1 LGHDT, CDR2 YNNKEL (reference sequence). The CDR3 reads CASSLSGRGTYEQYF. The CDR3 bases are TGTGCCAGCAGCCTCAGCGGGAGGGGGACCTACGAGCAGTACTTC.

The rearrangement links TRBV5-4 to TRBJ2-7; 11 positions agree with TRBD2. V dropped 4 bases and J dropped 4; count of bases not matched to a gene: 7. Germline V gene lookup returns CDR1 SGHNT and CDR2 YYREEE (reference sequence). The CDR3 has 15 amino acids. The CDR3 DNA reads as TGTGCCAGCAGCCGGCCACTAGCGGGAGTGTACGAGCAGTACTTC. Translated, it gives CASSRPLAGVYEQYF.

The chain joins TRBV11-2 to TRBJ2-7, with a weak D call TRBD2 (5 bases). Trimming shortened V by 3 bases and J by 7 bases, and 13 bases separated the two germline ends. This CDR3 has 13 residues. Per the germline V gene, CDR1 is SGHAT and CDR2 is FQNNGV. The CDR3 nucleotides are TGTGCCAGCAGCTTTAAAACCGGGGTGGAGCAGTACTTC. Protein sequence: CASSFKTGVEQYF.

This clone came up once. J is TRBJ2-7 and V is TRBV27; D may be TRBD2 (5 bases). CDR1 MNHEY and CDR2 SMNVEV come from the germline V gene (reference sequence). Trimming removed 6 bases at V and 1 base at J, with 13 bases between. The CDR3 has 14 residues. For the CDR3, the DNA is TGTGCCAGCAGCCGAAGCCGCGGGTCCTACGAGCAGTACTTC. Its protein is CASSRSRGSYEQYF.

The V and J genes are TRBV28 and TRBJ1-5, with TRBD1 identical over 10 bases. Germline CDR1 and CDR2: MDHEN and SYDVKM. The CDR3 runs to 18 residues. J was trimmed by 2 bases and V by 4 bases; bases with no gene match: 11. CDR3 sequence: CASSSPSTGGSRNQPQHF. CDR3 nucleotide sequence: TGTGCCAGCAGTTCACCCTCGACAGGGGGCTCGCGCAATCAGCCCCAGCATTTT.

V gene TRBV30 combines with J gene TRBJ2-7; 7 bases align to TRBD2. Germline CDR1 reads GTSNPN; CDR2 reads SVGIG (reference sequence). The trim removed 1 base at V and 5 bases at J, leaving 17 bases unmatched. The CDR3 has 17 residues. In DNA form, the CDR3 reads TGTGCCTGGAGTGGGACACTGGGGCGGGAGAGGGGAAACGAGCAGTACTTC. Residues: CAWSGTLGRERGNEQYF. The variable domain in full, completed from reference TRBV30 and TRBJ2-7, reads SQTIHQWPATLVQPVGSPLSLECTVEGTSNPNLYWYRQAAGRGLQLLFYSVGIGQISSEVPQNLSASRPQDRQFILSSKKLLLSDSGFYLCAWSGTLGRERGNEQYFGPGTRLTVT.

This clone was picked up one time. This sequence joins TRBV29-1 and TRBJ2-7; tentatively, D is TRBD1 (7 bases). V was cut by 3 bases and J by 1 base, with 16 bases left in between. This CDR3 comprises 15 residues. Germline CDR1 and CDR2: SQVTM and ANQGSEA. The DNA for the CDR3 is TGCAGCGTTGAGTGGGACAGCGCGGGGTCCTACGAGCAGTACTTC. Protein product: CSVEWDSAGSYEQYF.

V and J are TRBV5-1 and TRBJ1-1; 8 positions match TRBD1. CDR1 and CDR2 from the germline V gene are SGHRS and YFSETQ. This CDR3 is 15 amino acids long. The trim removed 5 bases at V and 1 base at J, leaving 7 bases unmatched. DNA for the CDR3: TGCGCCAGCAGGGACAGGGAAACACCGAACACTGAAGCTTTCTTT. Translating it yields CASRDRETPNTEAFF.

V and J are TRBV15 and TRBJ2-1; 14 bases line up with TRBD2. The V gene end was trimmed by 8 bases and the J gene end by 10 bases; junction bases not matched to a gene: 1. The CDR3 contains 12 residues. CDR1 is LNHNV and CDR2 is YYDKDF in the germline V gene (reference sequence). CDR3 region: CATGLAGGEQFF. The CDR3 nucleotides are TGTGCCACCGGACTAGCGGGAGGAGAGCAGTTCTTC.

Here the CDR3 DNA reads TGTGCCAGCAGCAAACACGGGACAGGGGCCCCCTTTGGACCAGAGCAGTACTTC. Translated: CASSKHGTGAPFGPEQYF. The chain is built from TRBV21-1 and TRBJ2-7; the DNA was not compared with TRBD1, the D call given in the table. TRBV21-1 is reported as a pseudogene. This CDR3 comprises 18 residues.

The chain uses TRBV11-1 and TRBJ2-3, with 10 nucleotides matching TRBD2. CDR3 length: 15 amino acids. V was pared by 2 bases and J by 1 base, with 0 bases of the junction left unmatched. Germline CDR1 reads SGHAT; CDR2 reads FQDESV (reference sequence). The CDR3 here is CASSLLAGGTDTQYF. In nucleotides, the CDR3 is TGTGCCAGCAGCTTACTAGCGGGAGGCACAGATACGCAGTATTTT.

As DNA, the CDR3 is TGTGCCAGCAGTTACTCACCGGGGGTCCCCCGGTTCTTC. The encoded protein is CASSYSPGVPRFF. The rearrangement uses TRBV6-2 or TRBV6-3 and TRBJ2-1; TRBD2 is a possible D gene (6 bases). Germline assignment: CDR1 MNHEY and CDR2 SVGEGT. Trimming took 0 bases from V and 15 from J, leaving 15 bases between them. This CDR3 spans 13 amino acids.

The chain carries TRBV25-1 and TRBJ1-1; TRBD1 agrees at 9 bases. CDR3 length equals 15 residues. Germline V lookup: CDR1 MGHDK, CDR2 SYGVNS. V gave up 2 bases and J gave up 5 bases; unmatched junction bases: 6. The CDR3 nucleotides read TGTGCCAGCAGTGAAACAGGGGGCGCCCGGACTGAAGCTTTCTTT. As protein: CASSETGGARTEAFF.

Here the CDR3 DNA reads TGTGCCAGCAGTTATGGGGCAGGTCCTTCCTACGAGCAGTACTTC. Its translation is CASSYGAGPSYEQYF. The V and J genes are TRBV6-6 and TRBJ2-7, with D maybe TRBD1 (5 bases). This CDR3 is 15 amino acids long. Between the trimmed V and J ends, which lost 3 bases and 1 base, there was a span of 13 bases. Germline V lookup: CDR1 MNHNY, CDR2 SVGAGI (reference sequence).

Here the CDR3 reads CASTRAGWQETQYF. The CDR3 DNA reads as TGCGCCAGCACCCGAGCAGGGTGGCAAGAGACCCAGTACTTC. The chain uses TRBV5-1 and TRBJ2-5, with D tentatively TRBD1 (5 bases). The V gene's germline CDR1 is SGHRS and CDR2 YFSETQ. The germline V and J ends were trimmed by 6 bases and 2 bases, with 14 bases remaining between them. The CDR3 is 14 amino acids.

This chain connects TRBV4-2 to TRBJ2-2; 12 nucleotides line up with TRBD2. The CDR3 has 16 amino acids. The V gene end was trimmed by 4 bases and the J gene end by 3 bases; junction bases not matched to a gene: 3. Germline V lookup: CDR1 LGHNA, CDR2 YNFKEQ. CDR3 residues: CASSPSGRADTGELFF. CDR3 sequence (DNA): TGTGCCAGCAGCCCTAGCGGGAGGGCCGACACCGGGGAGCTGTTTTTT.

This chain uses TRBV3-1 (or the pseudogene TRBV3-2) with TRBJ1-1; D is perhaps TRBD1 (5 bases). V was cut by 5 bases and J by 1 base, with 11 bases left in between. CDR1 is LGHDT and CDR2 is YNNKEL in the germline V gene (reference sequence). The CDR3 sequence is 14 residues long. Written as DNA, the CDR3 is TGTGCCAGCAGCGGGGGACTGGGGAACACTGAAGCTTTCTTT. Its translation: CASSGGLGNTEAFF.

The chain links TRBV13 to TRBJ1-1, with D perhaps matching TRBD1 (6 bases). V lost 7 bases to trimming and J lost 1 base, with 13 bases between them. CDR1 is PRHDT, CDR2 FYEKMQ, per germline (reference sequence). The CDR3 totals 14 residues. CDR3 DNA: TGTGCCAGCAACGAAGGACAGTGGAACACTGAAGCTTTCTTT. Translating it yields CASNEGQWNTEAFF.

V and J are TRBV11-2 and TRBJ2-1; D gene unclear. Germline CDR1 and CDR2: SGHAT and FQNNGV. The CDR3 is 18 amino acids. The ends were cut back, 3 bases at V and 0 bases at J, with 18 bases in the middle. The CDR3 bases are TGTGCCAGCAGCTTCCCCGCGGTAAGGATTGACTCCTACAATGAGCAGTTCTTC. It encodes CASSFPAVRIDSYNEQFF.

J is TRBJ2-7 and V is TRBV6-2 or TRBV6-3, with 8 bases matching TRBD2. V trimming: 2 bases; J trimming: 4 bases; junction bases outside the gene matches: 7. The CDR3 has 15 amino acids. Germline CDR1 MNHEY, CDR2 SVGEGT. The CDR3: CASSYRLAGLYEQYF. The CDR3 DNA follows: TGTGCCAGCAGTTACAGGCTAGCGGGTCTTTACGAGCAGTACTTC.

The chain couples TRBV27 to TRBJ1-5; D is possibly TRBD1 (6 bases). The CDR3 sequence is 16 residues long. CDR1 and CDR2 (germline): MNHEY, SMNVEV (reference sequence). V lost 2 bases and J lost 1, with 12 bases in between. Here the CDR3 DNA reads TGTGCCAGCAGTTTACGGGGGGGCGAGAGCAATCAGCCCCAGCATTTT. This encodes CASSLRGGESNQPQHF.

This clone has just a few counts. The rearrangement links TRBV16 to TRBJ2-2; a weak D match, TRBD1 (5 bases). Germline values: CDR1 KGHSY, CDR2 FQNENV. The germline V and J ends were trimmed by 3 bases and 4 bases, with 12 bases remaining between them. This CDR3 contains 15 residues. This CDR3 is CASSHIQGGTGELFF. For the CDR3, the DNA is TGTGCCAGCAGCCACATCCAGGGCGGCACCGGGGAGCTGTTTTTT.

The V gene is TRBV11-2, the J gene TRBJ1-1; the match to TRBD1 covers 10 bases. Trimming cost V 7 bases and J 4 bases; bases outside gene matches: 9. The germline V gene encodes CDR1 SGHAT and CDR2 FQNNGV. The CDR3 is 15 residues long. CDR3 residues: CASKRTGGQATEAFF. CDR3 DNA: TGTGCCAGCAAGAGGACAGGGGGACAGGCCACTGAAGCTTTCTTT. Filled out from reference TRBV11-2 and TRBJ1-1, the complete variable domain reads EAGVAQSPRYKIIEKRQSVAFWCNPISGHATLYWYQQILGQGPKLLIQFQNNGVVDDSQLPKDRFSAERLKGVDSTLKIQPAKLEDSAVYLCASKRTGGQATEAFFGQGTRLTVV.

The chain links TRBV27 to TRBJ2-7; a possible D gene is TRBD1 (5 bases). The CDR3 spans 15 residues. The V gene's germline CDR1 is MNHEY and CDR2 SMNVEV (reference sequence). Trimming shortened V by 2 bases and J by 0 bases, and 11 bases separated the two germline ends. The CDR3 loop is CASSLRAGISYEQYF. CDR3 coding DNA: TGTGCCAGCAGTTTAAGGGCAGGGATCTCCTACGAGCAGTACTTC.